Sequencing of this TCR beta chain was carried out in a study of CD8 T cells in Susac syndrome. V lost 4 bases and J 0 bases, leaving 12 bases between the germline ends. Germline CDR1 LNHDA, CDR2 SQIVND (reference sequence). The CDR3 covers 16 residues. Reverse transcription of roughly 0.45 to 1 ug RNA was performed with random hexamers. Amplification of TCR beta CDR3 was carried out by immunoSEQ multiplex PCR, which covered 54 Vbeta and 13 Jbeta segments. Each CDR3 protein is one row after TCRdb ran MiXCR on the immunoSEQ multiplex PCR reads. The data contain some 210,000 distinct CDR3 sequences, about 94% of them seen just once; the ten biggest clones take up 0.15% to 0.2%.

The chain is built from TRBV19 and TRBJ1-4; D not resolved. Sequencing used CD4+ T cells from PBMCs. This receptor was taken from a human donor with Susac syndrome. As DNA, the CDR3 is TGTGCCAGTAGTACCGGGCCACTTGCAACTAATGAAAAACTGTTTTTT. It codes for CASSTGPLATNEKLFF. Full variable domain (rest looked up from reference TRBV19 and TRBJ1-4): DGGITQSPKYLFRKEGQNVTLSCEQNLNHDAMYWYRQDPGQGLRLIYYSQIVNDFQKGDIAEGYSVSREKKESFPLTVTSAQKNPTAFYLCASSTGPLATNEKLFFGSGTQLSVL.